Each of the 8 T cell receptor beta chains below was sequenced from the same sample in a study of CD8 T cells in Susac syndrome (dated by TCRdb to between 2018 and 2020). Receptor libraries were prepared by the immunoSEQ multiplex PCR assay. RNA was extracted using the RNeasy kit, and about 0.45 to 1 ug of the RNA was reverse transcribed with random hexamers. TCRdb applied fastp at Q25 and MiXCR to the public reads, then kept only in-frame beta chains. Rows matching on CDR3 protein sequence are summarized as one entry with the most common DNA and genes. A total of about 300,000 distinct CDR3 sequences appear in this sample, around 85% of them only once. Clones ranked in the top ten supply 0.21% of the sample. The sequencing sample was made of CD8+ T cells from PBMCs. The receptors come from a human donor with multiple sclerosis.

This clonotype was observed once. The CDR3 reads CASSVWGDSSYEQYF. Here the CDR3 DNA reads TGTGCCAGCAGCGTATGGGGGGACAGTTCCTACGAGCAGTACTTC. The chain recombines TRBV11-2 with TRBJ2-7, with a possible D match to TRBD1 (7 bases). The CDR3 has 15 residues. Germline values: CDR1 SGHAT, CDR2 FQNNGV. V was cut by 5 bases and J by 1 base, with 15 bases left in between.

The rearrangement joins TRBV7-8 to TRBJ2-5; D possibly uses TRBD1 or TRBD2 (5 bases each). The CDR3 is made up of 16 amino acids. Trimming took 5 bases from V and 1 from J, leaving 17 bases between them. Per germline, CDR1 SGHVS and CDR2 FQNEAQ. Here the CDR3 reads CASSTRDGRLQETQYF. The CDR3 DNA is TGTGCCAGCAGCACCCGGGACGGACGACTCCAAGAGACCCAGTACTTC.

V is TRBV27 and J is TRBJ1-2; possibly TRBD1 for D (5 bases). The CDR3 length is 12 residues. V was trimmed by 11 bases and J by 4 bases, leaving 14 bases between them. In germline, CDR1 is MNHEY, CDR2 SMNVEV (reference sequence). The CDR3: CASAGGGYGYTF. The CDR3 DNA follows: TGTGCCTCCGCCGGGGGGGGCTATGGCTACACCTTC.

The sample holds a few counts of this clonotype. The V gene is TRBV2, the J gene TRBJ2-1; 13 bases match TRBD2. V lost 4 bases and J lost 4; bases outside the gene matches: 1. Germline V gene data show CDR1 as SNHLY and CDR2 as FYNNEI. The CDR3 spans 15 residues. The CDR3 bases are TGTGCCAGCAGTGGGACTAGCGGGGGTTACAATGAGCAGTTCTTC. It translates to CASSGTSGGYNEQFF.

The chain has TRBV5-1 and TRBJ2-1, with 9 bases lining up with TRBD2. V lost 4 bases to trimming and J lost 2 bases; unmatched junction nucleotides: 10. CDR3 length: 17 amino acids. Germline assignment: CDR1 SGHRS and CDR2 YFSETQ. The chain's CDR3 is CASSTVLSGGPYNEQFF. Here the CDR3 DNA reads TGCGCCAGCAGCACGGTCCTTAGCGGGGGCCCCTACAATGAGCAGTTCTTC.

This chain links TRBV3-1 with TRBJ2-1, with D unclear. The germline V gene encodes CDR1 LGHDT and CDR2 YNNKEL (reference sequence). Deletions cut 1 base from V and 1 base from J, with 8 bases between. The CDR3 consists of 15 residues. The CDR3 sequence is CASSQVQQSYNEQFF. CDR3 nucleotide sequence: TGTGCCAGCAGCCAAGTCCAGCAATCCTACAATGAGCAGTTCTTC.

V is TRBV9 and J is TRBJ2-7; TRBD1 aligns across 9 bases. Germline V lookup: CDR1 SGDLS, CDR2 YYNGEE. The CDR3 covers 15 residues. The V and J ends lost 2 bases and 3 bases, in that order; junction bases with no gene match: 6. CDR3 nucleotide sequence: TGTGCCAGCAGCGTCTCCGGGACAGGGAGCTACGAGCAGTACTTC. Its translation: CASSVSGTGSYEQYF.

The chain uses TRBV6-5 and TRBJ2-3; 11 bases map to TRBD2. With 0 bases clipped from V and 4 bases from J, the junction kept 6 bases outside the gene matches. This CDR3 is 17 amino acids long. Germline V gene data show CDR1 as MNHEY and CDR2 as SVGAGI. CDR3 in DNA: TGTGCCAGCAGTTACTCGATAGCGGGAGGGCCCCCAGATACGCAGTATTTT. Translating it yields CASSYSIAGGPPDTQYF.